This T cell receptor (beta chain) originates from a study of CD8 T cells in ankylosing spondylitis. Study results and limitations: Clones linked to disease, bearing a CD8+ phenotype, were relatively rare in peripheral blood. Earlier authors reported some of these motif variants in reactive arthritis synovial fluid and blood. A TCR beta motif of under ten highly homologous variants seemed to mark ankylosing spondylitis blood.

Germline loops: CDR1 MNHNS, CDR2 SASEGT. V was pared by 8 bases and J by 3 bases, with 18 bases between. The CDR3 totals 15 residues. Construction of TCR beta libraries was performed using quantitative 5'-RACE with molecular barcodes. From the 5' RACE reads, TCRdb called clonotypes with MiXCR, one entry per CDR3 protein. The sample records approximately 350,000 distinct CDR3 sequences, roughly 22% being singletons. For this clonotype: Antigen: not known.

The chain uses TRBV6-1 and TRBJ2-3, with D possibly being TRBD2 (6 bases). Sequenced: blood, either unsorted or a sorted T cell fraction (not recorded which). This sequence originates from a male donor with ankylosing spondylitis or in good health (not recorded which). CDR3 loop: CASRGWGVETDTQYF. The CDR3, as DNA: TGTGCCAGCCGGGGGTGGGGGGTTGAGACAGATACGCAGTATTTT.